This T cell receptor (beta chain) was sequenced for a study of shared clonotypes between healthy human individuals. Produced via immunoSEQ multiplex PCR; TCRdb's table is partial and in-frame only. The profile shows 2 million to 2.5 million clones, more than 80% of them singletons. Sequenced input: naive CD4+ T cells from PBMCs. The subset was: CD45RA+ positively selected. This clonotype was obtained from a man younger than 35 in good health. Some clones in this sample may be carry-over from other donors' samples.

The CDR3 here is CASSLNMVGLGHEQYF. CDR3 in DNA: TGTGCCAGCAGTTTAAATATGGTGGGGCTTGGCCACGAGCAGTACTTC. This rearrangement joins TRBV28 to TRBJ2-7; D may be TRBD1 (5 bases). Germline-derived CDR1 and CDR2 are MDHEN and SYDVKM. This CDR3 has 16 residues. Trimming left V 2 bases short and J 5 bases short, with 19 bases between.